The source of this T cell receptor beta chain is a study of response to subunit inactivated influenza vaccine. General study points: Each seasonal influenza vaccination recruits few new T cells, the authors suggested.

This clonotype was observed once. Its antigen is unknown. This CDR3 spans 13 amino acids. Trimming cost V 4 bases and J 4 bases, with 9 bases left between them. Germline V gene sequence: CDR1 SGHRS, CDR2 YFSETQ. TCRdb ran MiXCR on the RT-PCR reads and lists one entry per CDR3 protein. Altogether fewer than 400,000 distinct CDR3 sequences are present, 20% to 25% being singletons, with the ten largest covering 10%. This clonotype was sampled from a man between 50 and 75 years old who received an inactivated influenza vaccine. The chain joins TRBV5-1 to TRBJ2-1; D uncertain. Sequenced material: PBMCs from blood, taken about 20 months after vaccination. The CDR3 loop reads CASSTGPYNEQFF. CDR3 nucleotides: TGCGCCAGCAGCACCGGACCTTACAATGAGCAGTTCTTC.